A single sample is the source of the 2 T cell receptor beta chains below, sequenced in a study of T cells in Graves' hyperthyroidism and ophthalmopathy. RNA transcripts were the template for amplifying TCR beta CDR3 regions. Initially, a first-round RT-PCR of the TCR CDR3 employed the HTBI primer set. One entry per CDR3 protein results from TCRdb running MiXCR on the multiplex PCR reads. In the table there are more than 500,000 distinct CDR3 sequences, 13% to 15% of which are singletons. Specimen: blood. These receptors all come from a woman aged 40 to 55 with Graves' hyperthyroidism.

V usage is TRBV12-3 or TRBV12-4 and J usage is TRBJ2-3, with 16 bases matching TRBD2. V shed 3 bases, J shed 6 bases, and the junction held 6 bases outside the gene matches. CDR3 length: 17 amino acids. The CDR3 DNA follows: TGTGCCAGCAGTTTCCGCGGGGGACTAGCGGGAGGGGATACGCAGTATTTT. Amino acids: CASSFRGGLAGGDTQYF.

There are a few counts of this clonotype. The chain couples TRBV19 to TRBJ1-6; the match to TRBD1 covers 8 bases. The CDR3 sequence is 15 residues long. Germline lookup yields CDR1 LNHDA and CDR2 SQIVND (reference sequence). V dropped 3 bases and J dropped 10; count of bases not matched to a gene: 8. The CDR3 sequence is CASSIQTGDGSPLHF. Here the CDR3 DNA reads TGTGCCAGTAGTATCCAGACAGGGGATGGCTCACCCCTCCACTTT.